The entry below describes one TCR beta chain. As yet, its antigen is unknown. This CDR3 is built from 12 residues. V was clipped by 1 base and J by 9 bases, with 10 bases between them. Germline V CDR1 and CDR2: SQVTM, ANQGSEA. This record comes from a study of cytomegalovirus exposure and HLA in healthy donors. Broader study findings: Of the V segments, some could not be distinguished, including TRBV6-2 and TRBV6-3, and were excluded. Cytomegalovirus-associated TCR beta chains were listed, numbering approximately 150.

Primers: 60 Vbeta forward and 13 Jbeta reverse. Using immunoSEQ multiplex PCR, the repertoire was profiled, and TCRdb retains in-frame clones only, with some absent. This sample's table has about 140,000 clones. This TCR was recovered from a male donor in good health and CMV-seronegative. The chain links TRBV29-1 to TRBJ2-4; D might be TRBD2 (6 bases). Sequenced sample: PBMCs. The CDR3 protein is CSVEGGGAIQYF. CDR3 nucleotide sequence: TGCAGCGTTGAAGGAGGAGGGGCCATTCAGTACTTC.